The 20 T cell receptor beta chains below come from one sample, sequenced in a study of shared clonotypes between healthy human individuals. Terminally differentiated effector memory CD45RA+ cells were left out of the naive CD8 fraction, which was CD45RO-negative and positively selected for CCR7. Assay used: immunoSEQ multiplex PCR; TCRdb lists only in-frame clones, some missing. The profile shows hundreds of thousands of clones, approximately 96% of them singletons. Sequencing used naive CD8+ T cells sorted from blood. The receptor source for this set is a woman between 25 and 40 years old in good health.

The chain uses TRBV28 and TRBJ2-2; 8 nucleotides match TRBD2. Germline loops: CDR1 MDHEN, CDR2 SYDVKM. The CDR3 runs to 17 residues. The J segment lost 7 bases and the V segment lost 4 bases, leaving 14 bases of the junction unmatched. This chain's CDR3 is CASSSHSGNPRIGELFF. The CDR3 nucleotides read TGTGCCAGCAGTTCCCATAGCGGGAACCCTCGTATCGGGGAGCTGTTTTTT.

The chain couples TRBV28 to TRBJ2-3; 8 bases line up with TRBD2. The germline V gene has CDR1 MDHEN and CDR2 SYDVKM. With V trimmed by 3 bases and J by 2 bases, 7 bases remained unmatched. This CDR3 spans 16 amino acids. In nucleotides, the CDR3 is TGTGCCAGCAGTTTGGGGCGCGGGAGGTTCACAGATACGCAGTATTTT. Translating gives CASSLGRGRFTDTQYF. Based on the CDR3 plus reference TRBV28 and TRBJ2-3, the full variable domain is DVKVTQSSRYLVKRTGEKVFLECVQDMDHENMFWYRQDPGLGLRLIYFSYDVKMKEKGDIPEGYSVSREKKERFSLILESASTNQTSMYLCASSLGRGRFTDTQYFGPGTRLTVL.

V gene TRBV13 combines with J gene TRBJ1-1; unclear D gene. CDR3 length: 14 residues. V was trimmed by 5 bases and J by 5 bases, leaving 15 bases between them. Per germline, CDR1 PRHDT and CDR2 FYEKMQ (reference sequence). The CDR3 region has the DNA TGTGCCAGCAGCCCAGGAGCGGTCGGGACTGAAGCTTTCTTT. Protein: CASSPGAVGTEAFF.

This clone has just a few counts. In DNA form, the CDR3 reads TGTGCCAGCAGTTACCGACAGGGCCCCTACGAGCAGTACTTC. Its translation is CASSYRQGPYEQYF. This chain joins TRBV6-5 and TRBJ2-7; the match to TRBD1 covers 7 bases. There are 14 residues in the CDR3. Germline CDR1 reads MNHEY; CDR2 reads SVGAGI. Trimming cost V 2 bases and J 2 bases; bases outside gene matches: 3.

The J gene is TRBJ1-2, the V gene TRBV6-5; D may be TRBD1 (6 bases). V was trimmed by 7 bases and J by 5 bases, leaving 20 bases between them. Germline assignment: CDR1 MNHEY and CDR2 SVGAGI. The CDR3 is 15 amino acids. The chain's CDR3 is CASTSGGPTRYGYTF. Written as DNA, the CDR3 is TGTGCCAGCACCTCTGGGGGGCCTACTAGATATGGCTACACCTTC.

Worth noting for this clone: Other DNA variants within this sample encode the same CDR3. CDR3 sequence: CASSVGQANYEQYF. In DNA, the CDR3 is TGTGCCAGCAGCGTAGGACAGGCGAACTACGAGCAGTACTTC. This rearrangement joins TRBV9 to TRBJ2-7, with D possibly TRBD1 on 6 matching bases. The CDR3 totals 14 residues. Germline V gene data show CDR1 as SGDLS and CDR2 as YYNGEE. V lost 0 bases to trimming and J lost 3 bases, with 10 bases between them.

This chain connects TRBV19 to TRBJ2-2; perhaps TRBD1 as D (6 bases). V lost 7 bases, J lost 3 bases, and 9 bases lay in between. This CDR3 contains 13 residues. Looked up from germline, CDR1 is LNHDA and CDR2 is SQIVND (reference sequence). CDR3 sequence (DNA): TGTGCCAGTACGTGGACAGACACCGGGGAGCTGTTTTTT. Encoded protein: CASTWTDTGELFF. Full variable domain (missing parts from reference TRBV19 and TRBJ2-2): DGGITQSPKYLFRKEGQNVTLSCEQNLNHDAMYWYRQDPGQGLRLIYYSQIVNDFQKGDIAEGYSVSREKKESFPLTVTSAQKNPTAFYLCASTWTDTGELFFGEGSRLTVL.

This chain uses TRBV27 with TRBJ1-4; 7 positions match TRBD1. Germline assignment: CDR1 MNHEY and CDR2 SMNVEV (reference sequence). The V and J ends lost 8 bases and 4 bases, in that order; junction bases with no gene match: 7. The CDR3 contains 14 residues. The CDR3 DNA follows: TGTGCCAGCGGTAAGGGGGCCCATAATGAAAAACTGTTTTTT. It translates to CASGKGAHNEKLFF.

This clone was observed a single time. The chain couples TRBV5-4 to TRBJ2-1; D gene ambiguous. Per the germline V gene, CDR1 is SGHNT and CDR2 is YYREEE (reference sequence). This CDR3 region has 12 residues. V lost 4 bases and J lost 5, with 7 bases in between. CDR3 loop: CASSPVDNEQFF. The DNA of the CDR3 is TGTGCCAGCAGCCCTGTGGACAATGAGCAGTTCTTC.

The chain has TRBV19 and TRBJ2-7; D is uncertain. Trimming removed 1 base from V and 4 bases from J, with 11 bases in between. CDR1 is LNHDA and CDR2 is SQIVND in the germline V gene (reference sequence). The length of the CDR3 is 14 residues. CDR3 DNA sequence: TGTGCCAGTAGTATAGTCCACTTGAGGTACGAGCAGTACTTC. Residues: CASSIVHLRYEQYF.

The V call is TRBV7-8, the J call TRBJ2-1; weak D call: TRBD1 (6 bases). CDR1 and CDR2 from the germline V gene are SGHVS and FQNEAQ. This CDR3 spans 15 amino acids. Trimming took off 1 base at V and 4 bases at J, with 11 bases between the two ends. CDR3 amino acids: CASSLGRGRYNEQFF. CDR3 nucleotides: TGTGCCAGCAGCTTAGGCAGGGGCCGTTACAATGAGCAGTTCTTC.

This sequence joins TRBV6-6 and TRBJ1-5; perhaps TRBD1 as D (5 bases). V was cut by 5 bases and J by 3 bases, with 11 bases left in between. Germline loops: CDR1 MNHNY, CDR2 SVGAGI (reference sequence). This CDR3 spans 14 amino acids. The CDR3 reads CASSIDSLNQPQHF. Written as DNA, the CDR3 is TGTGCCAGCAGTATCGACAGTCTCAATCAGCCCCAGCATTTT.

The chain couples TRBV28 to TRBJ1-5, with 7 bases that match TRBD1. The ends lost 3 bases at V and 5 bases at J; junction bases unmatched: 22. Germline values: CDR1 MDHEN, CDR2 SYDVKM. The CDR3 extends over 20 amino acids. The CDR3 sequence is CASSFTRDSDQVKNHQPQHF. The CDR3 region has the DNA TGTGCCAGCAGTTTCACCCGGGACAGCGATCAAGTGAAAAATCATCAGCCCCAGCATTTT. The whole variable domain, remainder taken from reference TRBV28 and TRBJ1-5, is DVKVTQSSRYLVKRTGEKVFLECVQDMDHENMFWYRQDPGLGLRLIYFSYDVKMKEKGDIPEGYSVSREKKERFSLILESASTNQTSMYLCASSFTRDSDQVKNHQPQHFGDGTRLSIL.

This sequence joins TRBV4-1 and TRBJ2-5; D gene ambiguous. V was cut by 1 base and J by 0 bases, with 12 bases left in between. This CDR3 region has 16 residues. Looked up from germline, CDR1 is MGHRA and CDR2 is YSYEKL. The CDR3 here is CASSQGSVDHQETQYF. In nucleotides, the CDR3 is TGCGCCAGCAGCCAAGGGTCGGTAGACCACCAAGAGACCCAGTACTTC.

This clone was recorded only once. The chain employs TRBV18 and TRBJ2-7, with D perhaps TRBD1 or TRBD2 (6 bases each). Looked up from germline, CDR1 is KGHSH and CDR2 is LQKENI. CDR3 length: 16 amino acids. Trimming took off 3 bases at V and 2 bases at J, with 17 bases between the two ends. The CDR3 here is CASSPGQGTGAYEQYF. The CDR3 DNA reads as TGTGCCAGCTCACCTGGGCAGGGGACGGGGGCCTACGAGCAGTACTTC.

The V call is TRBV19, the J call TRBJ2-1, with TRBD2 as a possible D gene (5 bases). The CDR3 is made up of 13 amino acids. V lost 5 bases and J 6 bases, leaving 11 bases between the germline ends. From germline, CDR1 is LNHDA and CDR2 SQIVND (reference sequence). In DNA form, the CDR3 reads TGTGCCAGTAGTCTCTGGGAGTCCAATGAGCAGTTCTTC. It translates to CASSLWESNEQFF.

The chain is built from TRBV19 and TRBJ2-6; no definite D call. In germline, CDR1 is LNHDA, CDR2 SQIVND (reference sequence). V lost 6 bases, J lost 2 bases, and 5 bases lay in between. The CDR3 extends over 13 amino acids. This chain's CDR3 is CASRPPGANVLTF. The CDR3 DNA reads TGTGCCAGTAGGCCGCCTGGGGCCAACGTCCTGACTTTC. The whole variable domain, filled in from reference TRBV19 and TRBJ2-6, reads DGGITQSPKYLFRKEGQNVTLSCEQNLNHDAMYWYRQDPGQGLRLIYYSQIVNDFQKGDIAEGYSVSREKKESFPLTVTSAQKNPTAFYLCASRPPGANVLTFGAGSRLTVL.

The V gene is TRBV28, the J gene TRBJ2-1, with D uncertain. This CDR3 comprises 14 residues. The ends were cut back, 8 bases at V and 5 bases at J, with 16 bases in the middle. Germline V gene lookup returns CDR1 MDHEN and CDR2 SYDVKM. CDR3 DNA sequence: TGTGCCAGCTGCTTCGGACCCTATAACAATGAGCAGTTCTTC. It yields the protein CASCFGPYNNEQFF.

This chain joins TRBV6-5 and TRBJ2-6; 11 bases are a match to TRBD1. The CDR3 runs 16 residues. CDR1 and CDR2 from the germline V gene are MNHEY and SVGAGI. J lost 10 bases, V lost 2 bases, and 7 bases had no gene match. Here the CDR3 reads CASSYPRTGGENVLTF. As DNA, the CDR3 is TGTGCCAGCAGTTACCCAAGGACAGGGGGCGAAAACGTCCTGACTTTC.

This chain joins TRBV4-1 and TRBJ2-1; 10 bases are shared with TRBD2. This CDR3 has 16 amino acids. Germline V gene data show CDR1 as MGHRA and CDR2 as YSYEKL. Germline trimming cut 0 bases from V and 4 bases from J; bases unmatched to any gene: 3. This chain's CDR3 is CASSQDEREGYNEQFF. In DNA form, the CDR3 reads TGCGCCAGCAGCCAAGATGAGCGGGAGGGGTACAATGAGCAGTTCTTC.